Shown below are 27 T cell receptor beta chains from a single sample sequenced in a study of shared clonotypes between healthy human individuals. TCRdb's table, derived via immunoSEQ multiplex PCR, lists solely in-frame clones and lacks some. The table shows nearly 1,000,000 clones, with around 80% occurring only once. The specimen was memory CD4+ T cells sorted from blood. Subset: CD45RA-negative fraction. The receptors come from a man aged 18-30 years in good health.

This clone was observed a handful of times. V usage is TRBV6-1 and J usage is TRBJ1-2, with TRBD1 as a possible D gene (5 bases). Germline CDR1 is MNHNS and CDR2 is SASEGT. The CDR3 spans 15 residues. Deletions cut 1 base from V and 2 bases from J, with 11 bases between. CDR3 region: CASSEGSAGNYGYTF. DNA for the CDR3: TGTGCCAGCAGTGAAGGCAGTGCAGGGAACTATGGCTACACCTTC.

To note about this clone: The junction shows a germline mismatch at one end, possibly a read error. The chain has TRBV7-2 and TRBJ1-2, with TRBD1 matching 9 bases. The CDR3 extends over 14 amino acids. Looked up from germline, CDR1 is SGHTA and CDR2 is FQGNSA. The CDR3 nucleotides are TGTGCCAGCAGTTTAGACAGGGGGAACTATGGCTACACCTTC. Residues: CASSLDRGNYGYTF.

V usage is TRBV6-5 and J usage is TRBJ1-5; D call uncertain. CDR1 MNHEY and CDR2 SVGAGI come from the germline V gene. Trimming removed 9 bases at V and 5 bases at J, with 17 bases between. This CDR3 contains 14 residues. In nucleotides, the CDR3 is TGTGCCAGTAGCTCCACAGCGGTCGATCAGCCCCAGCATTTT. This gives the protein CASSSTAVDQPQHF.

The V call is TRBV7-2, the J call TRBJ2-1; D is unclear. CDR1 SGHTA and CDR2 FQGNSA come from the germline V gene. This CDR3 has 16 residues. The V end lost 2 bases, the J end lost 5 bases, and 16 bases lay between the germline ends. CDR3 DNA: TGTGCCAGCAGCTTAATAGGATATCACATGGACAATGAGCAGTTCTTC. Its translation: CASSLIGYHMDNEQFF.

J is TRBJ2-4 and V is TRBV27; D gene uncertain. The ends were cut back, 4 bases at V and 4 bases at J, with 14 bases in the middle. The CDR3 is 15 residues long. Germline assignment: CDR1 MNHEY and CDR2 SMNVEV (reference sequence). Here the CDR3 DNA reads TGTGCCAGCAGTTCCCAAACGGACGGGAAAAACATTCAGTACTTC. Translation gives CASSSQTDGKNIQYF.

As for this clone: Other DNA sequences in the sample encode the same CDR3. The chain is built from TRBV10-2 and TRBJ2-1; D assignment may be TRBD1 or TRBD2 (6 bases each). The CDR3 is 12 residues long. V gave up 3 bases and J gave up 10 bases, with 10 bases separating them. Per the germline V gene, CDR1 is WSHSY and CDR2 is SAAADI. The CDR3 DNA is TGCGCCAGCAGTGAACAAGGGGGGGAGCAGTTCTTC. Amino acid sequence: CASSEQGGEQFF.

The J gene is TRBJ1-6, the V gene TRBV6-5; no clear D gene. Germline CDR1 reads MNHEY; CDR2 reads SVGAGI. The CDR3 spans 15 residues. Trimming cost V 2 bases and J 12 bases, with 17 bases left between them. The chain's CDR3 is CASSYGERGSGPLHF. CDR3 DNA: TGTGCCAGCAGTTACGGGGAACGCGGTTCGGGACCCCTCCACTTT.

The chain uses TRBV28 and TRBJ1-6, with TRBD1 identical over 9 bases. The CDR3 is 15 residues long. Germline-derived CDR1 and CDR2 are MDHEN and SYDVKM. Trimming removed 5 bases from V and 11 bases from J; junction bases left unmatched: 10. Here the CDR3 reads CASSPTDRGKPPLHF. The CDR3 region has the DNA TGTGCCAGCAGTCCGACTGACAGGGGGAAACCACCCCTCCACTTT.

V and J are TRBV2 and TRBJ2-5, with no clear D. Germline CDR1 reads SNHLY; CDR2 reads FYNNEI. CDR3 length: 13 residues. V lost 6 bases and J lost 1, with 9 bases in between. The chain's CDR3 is CASSRFVQETQYF. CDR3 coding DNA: TGTGCCAGCAGCCGCTTCGTCCAAGAGACCCAGTACTTC.

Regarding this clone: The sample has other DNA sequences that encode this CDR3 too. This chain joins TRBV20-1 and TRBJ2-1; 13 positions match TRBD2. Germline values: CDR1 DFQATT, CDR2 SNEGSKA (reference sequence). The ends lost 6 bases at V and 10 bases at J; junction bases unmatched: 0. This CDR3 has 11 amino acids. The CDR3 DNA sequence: TGCAGTGCGGGACTAGCGGGGGAGCAGTTCTTC. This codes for CSAGLAGEQFF.

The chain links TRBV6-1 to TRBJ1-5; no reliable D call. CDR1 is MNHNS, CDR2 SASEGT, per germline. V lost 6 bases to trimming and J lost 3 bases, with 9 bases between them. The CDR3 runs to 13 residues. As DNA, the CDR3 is TGTGCCAGCAGGAACAATATCAATCAGCCCCAGCATTTT. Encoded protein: CASRNNINQPQHF.

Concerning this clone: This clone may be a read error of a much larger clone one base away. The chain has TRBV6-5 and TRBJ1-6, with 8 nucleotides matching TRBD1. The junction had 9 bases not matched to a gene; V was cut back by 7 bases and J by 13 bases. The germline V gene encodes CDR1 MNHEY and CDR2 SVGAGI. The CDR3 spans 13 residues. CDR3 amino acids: CASNSKTGAPLHF. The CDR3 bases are TGTGCCAGCAATTCCAAGACAGGGGCCCCCCTCCACTTT.

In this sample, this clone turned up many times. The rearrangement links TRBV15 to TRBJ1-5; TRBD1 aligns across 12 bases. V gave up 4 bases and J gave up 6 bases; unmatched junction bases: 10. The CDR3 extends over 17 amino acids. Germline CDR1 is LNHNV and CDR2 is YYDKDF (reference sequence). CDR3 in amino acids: CATSIPGTGGGSQPQHF. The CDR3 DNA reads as TGTGCCACCAGCATCCCCGGGACAGGGGGCGGTAGTCAGCCCCAGCATTTT.

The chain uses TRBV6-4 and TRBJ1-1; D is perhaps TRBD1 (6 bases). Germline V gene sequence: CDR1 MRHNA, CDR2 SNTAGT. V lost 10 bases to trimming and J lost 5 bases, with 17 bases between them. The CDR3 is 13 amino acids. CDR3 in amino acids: CAIQGPVRTEAFF. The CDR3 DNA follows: TGTGCCATACAGGGACCGGTCAGAACTGAAGCTTTCTTT.

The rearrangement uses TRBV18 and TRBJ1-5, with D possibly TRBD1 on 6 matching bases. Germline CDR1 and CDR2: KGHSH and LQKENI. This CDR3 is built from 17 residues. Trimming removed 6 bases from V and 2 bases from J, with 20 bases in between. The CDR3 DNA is TGTGCCAGCTCCGCAAGGGGGGACTCTTTGGGCAATCAGCCCCAGCATTTT. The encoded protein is CASSARGDSLGNQPQHF. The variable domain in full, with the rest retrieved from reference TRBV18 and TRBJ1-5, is NAGVMQNPRHLVRRRGQEARLRCSPMKGHSHVYWYRQLPEEGLKFMVYLQKENIIDESGMPKERFSAEFPKEGPSILRIQQVVRGDSAAYFCASSARGDSLGNQPQHFGDGTRLSIL.

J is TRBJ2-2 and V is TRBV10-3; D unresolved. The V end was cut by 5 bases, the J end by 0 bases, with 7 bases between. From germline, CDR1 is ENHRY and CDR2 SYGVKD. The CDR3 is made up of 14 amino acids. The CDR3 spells CAISSQPNTGELFF. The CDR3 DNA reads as TGTGCCATCAGTAGCCAACCGAACACCGGGGAGCTGTTTTTT.

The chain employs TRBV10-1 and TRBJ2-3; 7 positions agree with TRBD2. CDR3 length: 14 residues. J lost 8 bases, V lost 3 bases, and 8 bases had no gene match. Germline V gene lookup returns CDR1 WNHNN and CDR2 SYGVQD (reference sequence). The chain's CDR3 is CASSDNPSGVTQYF. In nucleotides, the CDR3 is TGCGCCAGCAGTGACAATCCCAGCGGGGTTACGCAGTATTTT.

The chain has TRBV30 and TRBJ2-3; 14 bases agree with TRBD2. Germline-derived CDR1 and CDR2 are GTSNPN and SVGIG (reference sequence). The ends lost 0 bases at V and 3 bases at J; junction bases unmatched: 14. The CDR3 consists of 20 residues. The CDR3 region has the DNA TGTGCCTGGAGTGTATCCGGGACTAGCGGGAGAGGGAGGTGGACAGATACGCAGTATTTT. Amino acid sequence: CAWSVSGTSGRGRWTDTQYF. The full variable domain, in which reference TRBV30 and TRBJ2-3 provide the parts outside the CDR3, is SQTIHQWPATLVQPVGSPLSLECTVEGTSNPNLYWYRQAAGRGLQLLFYSVGIGQISSEVPQNLSASRPQDRQFILSSKKLLLSDSGFYLCAWSVSGTSGRGRWTDTQYFGPGTRLTVL.

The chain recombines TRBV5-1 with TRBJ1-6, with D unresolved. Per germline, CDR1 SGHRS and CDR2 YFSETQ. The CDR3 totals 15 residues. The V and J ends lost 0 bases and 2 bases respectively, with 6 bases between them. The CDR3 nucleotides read TGCGCCAGCAGCTTGGGGGAGACCTATAATTCACCCCTCCACTTT. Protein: CASSLGETYNSPLHF.

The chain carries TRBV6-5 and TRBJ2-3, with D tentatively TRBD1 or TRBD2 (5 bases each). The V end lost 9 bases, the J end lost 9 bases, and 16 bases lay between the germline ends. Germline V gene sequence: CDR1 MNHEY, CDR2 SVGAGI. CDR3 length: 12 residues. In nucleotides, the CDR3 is TGTGCCAGTGGGGGAACCGGCAGAACGCAGTATTTT. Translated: CASGGTGRTQYF.

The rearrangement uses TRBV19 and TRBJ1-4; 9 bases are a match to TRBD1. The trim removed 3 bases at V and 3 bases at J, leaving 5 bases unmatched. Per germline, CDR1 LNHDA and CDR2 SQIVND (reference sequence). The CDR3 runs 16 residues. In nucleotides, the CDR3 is TGTGCCAGTAGTATGGACAGGGGCATATCTAATGAAAAACTGTTTTTT. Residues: CASSMDRGISNEKLFF.

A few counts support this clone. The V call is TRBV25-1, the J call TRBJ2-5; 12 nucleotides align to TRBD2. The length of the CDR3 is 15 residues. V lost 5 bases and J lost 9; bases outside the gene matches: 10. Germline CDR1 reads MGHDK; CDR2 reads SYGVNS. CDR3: CASSSASGGGMAQYF. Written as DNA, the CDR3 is TGTGCCAGCAGTTCGGCTAGCGGGGGGGGTATGGCCCAGTACTTC. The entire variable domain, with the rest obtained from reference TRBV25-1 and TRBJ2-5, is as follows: EADIYQTPRYLVIGTGKKITLECSQTMGHDKMYWYQQDPGMELHLIHYSYGVNSTEKGDLSSESTVSRIRTEHFPLTLESARPSHTSQYLCASSSASGGGMAQYFGPGTRLLVL.

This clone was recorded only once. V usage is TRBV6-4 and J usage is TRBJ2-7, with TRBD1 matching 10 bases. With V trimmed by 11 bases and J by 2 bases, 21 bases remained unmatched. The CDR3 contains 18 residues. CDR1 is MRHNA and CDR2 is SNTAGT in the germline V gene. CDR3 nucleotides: TGTGCCGTGGGGGGGAGCAGCACCGGGACAGGGGACCCCTACGAGCAGTACTTC. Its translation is CAVGGSSTGTGDPYEQYF.

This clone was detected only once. CDR3 sequence: CASTGGLLYNEQFF. The CDR3 DNA reads as TGCGCCAGCACGGGGGGACTGCTCTACAATGAGCAGTTCTTC. This chain joins TRBV10-2 and TRBJ2-1, with TRBD2 matching 7 bases. The germline V gene has CDR1 WSHSY and CDR2 SAAADI. J was trimmed by 3 bases and V by 7 bases; bases with no gene match: 6. The CDR3 is 14 amino acids.

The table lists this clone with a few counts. CDR3 loop: CASSRPGPLYEQYF. Here the CDR3 DNA reads TGTGCCAGCAGTCGCCCGGGACCCCTCTACGAGCAGTACTTC. The V and J genes are TRBV28 and TRBJ2-7; the D gene could be TRBD1 or TRBD2 (5 bases each). This CDR3 comprises 14 residues. The germline CDR1 and CDR2 sequences are MDHEN and SYDVKM. V was pared by 5 bases and J by 3 bases, with 14 bases between. Complete variable domain (other parts from reference TRBV28 and TRBJ2-7): DVKVTQSSRYLVKRTGEKVFLECVQDMDHENMFWYRQDPGLGLRLIYFSYDVKMKEKGDIPEGYSVSREKKERFSLILESASTNQTSMYLCASSRPGPLYEQYFGPGTRLTVT.

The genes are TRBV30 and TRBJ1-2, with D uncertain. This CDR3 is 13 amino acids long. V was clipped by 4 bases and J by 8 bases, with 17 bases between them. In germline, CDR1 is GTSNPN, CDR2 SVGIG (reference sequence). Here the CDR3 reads CAWTPGVFGGYTF. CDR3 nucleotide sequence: TGTGCCTGGACTCCTGGCGTCTTCGGGGGCTACACCTTC. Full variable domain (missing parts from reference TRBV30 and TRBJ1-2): SQTIHQWPATLVQPVGSPLSLECTVEGTSNPNLYWYRQAAGRGLQLLFYSVGIGQISSEVPQNLSASRPQDRQFILSSKKLLLSDSGFYLCAWTPGVFGGYTFGSGTRLTVV.

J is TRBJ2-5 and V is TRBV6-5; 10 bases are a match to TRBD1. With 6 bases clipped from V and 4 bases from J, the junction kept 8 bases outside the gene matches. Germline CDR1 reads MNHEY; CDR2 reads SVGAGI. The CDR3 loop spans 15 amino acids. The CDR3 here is CASRDRGRPGETQYF. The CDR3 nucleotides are TGTGCCAGCAGAGACAGGGGGCGCCCCGGAGAGACCCAGTACTTC.